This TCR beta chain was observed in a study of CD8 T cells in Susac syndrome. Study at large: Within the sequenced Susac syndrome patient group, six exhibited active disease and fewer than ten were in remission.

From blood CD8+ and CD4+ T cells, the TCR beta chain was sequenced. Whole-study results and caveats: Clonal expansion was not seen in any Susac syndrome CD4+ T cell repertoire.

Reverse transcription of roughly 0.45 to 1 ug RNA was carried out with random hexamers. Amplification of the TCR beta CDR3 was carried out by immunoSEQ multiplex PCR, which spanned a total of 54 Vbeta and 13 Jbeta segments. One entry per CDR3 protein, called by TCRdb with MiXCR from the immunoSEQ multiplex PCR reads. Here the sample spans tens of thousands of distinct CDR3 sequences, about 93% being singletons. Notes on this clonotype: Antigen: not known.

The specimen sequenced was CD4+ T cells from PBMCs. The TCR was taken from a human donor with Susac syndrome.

CDR3 coding DNA: TGTGCCAGCAGTCTCCAGGGATGGTCTGAAGCTTTCTTT. This encodes CASSLQGWSEAFF. The V call is TRBV28, the J call TRBJ1-1; a weak D match, TRBD1 (5 bases). The CDR3 has 13 amino acids. Germline V gene sequence: CDR1 MDHEN, CDR2 SYDVKM. Trimming removed 5 bases from V and 6 bases from J, with 13 bases in between.